This is a list of T cell receptor beta chains from one sample in a study of regulatory T cells in long-lasting Graves disease. TCRdb analysed the multiplex PCR reads with MiXCR anew, one entry per CDR3 protein. The sample contains roughly 400,000 distinct CDR3 sequences, less than 25% of which appear only once. The sample was peripheral blood mononuclear cells (PBMCs), taken when the disease was refractory, from a patient treated with antithyroid drugs. The receptors here all came from a female donor with Graves disease. Both conserved end residues are part of each CDR3. Clone size is not always given. Where it is, it says once, few, many or a class for expanded clones.

>TRBJ2-7|few|TRBV10-2
CASSEIVYEQYF
>TRBJ2-2|many|TRBV27
CASSPAPGGTGELFF
>TRBJ1-1|.|TRBV10-3
CAISGSLSGHGNTEAFF
>TRBJ2-1|.|TRBV20-1
CSARFLAGGHNEQFF
>TRBJ1-2|few|TRBV15
CATSRPPAGTGYTF
>TRBJ2-1|few|TRBV20-1
CSAMKGVNEQFF
>TRBJ2-7|.|TRBV29-1
CSVEGGSGAAYEQYF
>TRBJ2-1|.|TRBV20-1
CSALGQGPYNEQFF
>TRBJ1-1|many|TRBV3-1
CASSQEFFNTEAFF
>TRBJ1-4|.|TRBV7-2
CASSGTDEKLFF
>TRBJ2-5|many|TRBV7-2
CASSLGSGVGETQYF
>TRBJ2-7|.|TRBV7-2
CASSLNLLAGGTEQYF
>TRBJ2-7|many|TRBV28
CASTMDSPYEQYF
>TRBJ1-1|.|TRBV20-1
CSAPRPNFEAFF
>TRBJ2-6|many|TRBV12-3/TRBV12-4
CASSRTTGTGSFSGANVLTF
>TRBJ2-7|many|TRBV28
CASSFAPGGYEQYF
>TRBJ2-3|few|TRBV2
CASSAVAGGTDTQYF
>TRBJ1-1|many|TRBV12-3/TRBV12-4
CASSPPGQIFEAFF
>TRBJ2-2|.|TRBV6-2/TRBV6-3
CASRRVFGELFF
>TRBJ2-5|many|TRBV28
CASSSDGETQYF
>TRBJ2-2|many|TRBV12-3/TRBV12-4
CASIRQGWTGELFF
>TRBJ2-7|.|TRBV6-2/TRBV6-3
CASSEGWSYEQYF
>TRBJ2-7|many|TRBV6-1
CASSPRSTYEQYF
>TRBJ2-2|few|TRBV12-3/TRBV12-4
CASRPGLLTGELFF
>TRBJ1-4|.|TRBV3-1
CASSQDIRDEKLFF
>TRBJ2-5|many|TRBV2
CASSSGLAGGETQYF
>TRBJ1-1|many|TRBV18
CASSRASWEAFF
>TRBJ2-7|few|TRBV30
CAWSSGNTYEQYF
>TRBJ1-5|.|TRBV20-1
CSARDPGTGRNQPQHF
>TRBJ2-5|few|TRBV6-4
CASKGSSTTQYF
>TRBJ1-1|.|TRBV3-1
CASSQAGSLNTEAFF
>TRBJ2-5|many|TRBV7-9
CASSSPRTGYETQYF
>TRBJ2-5|many|TRBV12-3/TRBV12-4
CASSVRGVETQYF
>TRBJ1-5|.|TRBV5-5
CASSLAGGSSNQPQHF
>TRBJ2-7|many|TRBV11-2
CASSPGREGEQYF
>TRBJ2-2|many|TRBV2
CASSSQENTGELFF
>TRBJ2-7|.|TRBV9
CASSVRTGLSYEQYF